This T cell receptor beta chain was found in a study of Ad26.COV2.S vaccination and SARS-CoV-2 variants. Study-wide points: Overall T cell responses may have been underestimated by the analyses of TCR breadth and depth.

The V gene's germline CDR1 is MNHEY and CDR2 SVGEGT. The length of the CDR3 is 15 residues. Trimming left V 3 bases short and J 0 bases short, with 11 bases between. Here immunoSEQ multiplex PCR was the method, and the copy in TCRdb shows in-frame clones only, minus some. The table lists fewer than 150,000 clones, around 86% of them singletons. Worth noting for this clone: Antigen: not known.

The TCR originated in a human donor who had recovered from COVID-19. The sequences come from peripheral blood, collected after recovery from COVID-19. V gene TRBV6-2 or TRBV6-3 combines with J gene TRBJ1-1; unclear D gene. As DNA, the CDR3 is TGTGCCAGCAGTTATGGACTGGTTATGAACACTGAAGCTTTCTTT. As protein: CASSYGLVMNTEAFF.